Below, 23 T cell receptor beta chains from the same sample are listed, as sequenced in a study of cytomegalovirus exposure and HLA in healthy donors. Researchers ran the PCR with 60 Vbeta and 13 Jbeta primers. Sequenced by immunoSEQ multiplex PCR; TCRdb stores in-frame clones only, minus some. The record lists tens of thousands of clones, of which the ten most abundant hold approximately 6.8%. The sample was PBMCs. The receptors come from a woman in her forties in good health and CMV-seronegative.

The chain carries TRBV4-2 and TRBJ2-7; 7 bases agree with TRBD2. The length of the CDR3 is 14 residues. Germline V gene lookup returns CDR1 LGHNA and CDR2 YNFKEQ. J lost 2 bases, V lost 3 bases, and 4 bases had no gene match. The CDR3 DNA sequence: TGTGCCAGCAGCCACGGCGGGAGCGCCTACGAGCAGTACTTC. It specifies CASSHGGSAYEQYF.

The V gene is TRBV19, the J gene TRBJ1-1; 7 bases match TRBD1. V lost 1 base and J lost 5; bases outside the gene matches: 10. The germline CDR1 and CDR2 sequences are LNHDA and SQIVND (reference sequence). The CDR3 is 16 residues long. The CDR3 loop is CASSIGGYRGETEAFF. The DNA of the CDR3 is TGTGCCAGTAGTATAGGAGGTTACAGGGGTGAGACTGAAGCTTTCTTT. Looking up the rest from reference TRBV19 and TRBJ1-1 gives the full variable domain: DGGITQSPKYLFRKEGQNVTLSCEQNLNHDAMYWYRQDPGQGLRLIYYSQIVNDFQKGDIAEGYSVSREKKESFPLTVTSAQKNPTAFYLCASSIGGYRGETEAFFGQGTRLTVV.

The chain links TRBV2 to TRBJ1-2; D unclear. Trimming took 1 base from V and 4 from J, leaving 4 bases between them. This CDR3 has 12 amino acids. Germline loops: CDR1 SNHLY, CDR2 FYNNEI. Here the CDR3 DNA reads TGTGCCAGCAGTGAAGGCGTCTATGGCTACACCTTC. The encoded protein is CASSEGVYGYTF.

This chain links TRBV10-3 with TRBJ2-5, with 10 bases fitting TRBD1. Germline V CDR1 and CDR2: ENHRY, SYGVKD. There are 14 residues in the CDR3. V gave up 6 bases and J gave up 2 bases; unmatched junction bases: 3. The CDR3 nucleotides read TGTGCCATCAGCCAGGACAGGGGGCAAGAGACCCAGTACTTC. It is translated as CAISQDRGQETQYF.

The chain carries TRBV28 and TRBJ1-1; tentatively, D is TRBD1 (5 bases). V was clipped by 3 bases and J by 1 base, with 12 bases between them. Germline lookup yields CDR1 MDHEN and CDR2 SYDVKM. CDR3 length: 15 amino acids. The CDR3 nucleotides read TGTGCCAGCAGTTTTGGTTGGACAAGGAACACTGAAGCTTTCTTT. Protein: CASSFGWTRNTEAFF.

The CDR3: CASRGTLNTEAFF. The CDR3 nucleotides are TGTGCCAGCAGGGGGACACTGAACACTGAAGCTTTCTTT. The chain carries TRBV6-4 and TRBJ1-1; maybe TRBD1 (6 bases). Germline V gene sequence: CDR1 MRHNA, CDR2 SNTAGT. There are 13 residues in the CDR3. V was trimmed by 6 bases and J by 0 bases, leaving 8 bases between them.

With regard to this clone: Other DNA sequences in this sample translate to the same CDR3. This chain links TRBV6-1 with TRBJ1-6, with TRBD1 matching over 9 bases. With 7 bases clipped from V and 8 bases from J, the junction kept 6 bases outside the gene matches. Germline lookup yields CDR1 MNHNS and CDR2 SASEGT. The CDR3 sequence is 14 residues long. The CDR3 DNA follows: TGTGCCAGCACCGTAACAGGGGGCCATTCACCCCTCCACTTT. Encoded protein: CASTVTGGHSPLHF.

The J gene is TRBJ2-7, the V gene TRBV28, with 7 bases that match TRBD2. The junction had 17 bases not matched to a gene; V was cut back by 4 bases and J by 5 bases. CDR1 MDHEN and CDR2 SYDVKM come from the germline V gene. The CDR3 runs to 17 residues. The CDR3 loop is CASSYVIGASGTHEQYF. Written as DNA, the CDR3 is TGTGCCAGCAGTTATGTAATTGGGGCTAGCGGCACCCACGAGCAGTACTTC.

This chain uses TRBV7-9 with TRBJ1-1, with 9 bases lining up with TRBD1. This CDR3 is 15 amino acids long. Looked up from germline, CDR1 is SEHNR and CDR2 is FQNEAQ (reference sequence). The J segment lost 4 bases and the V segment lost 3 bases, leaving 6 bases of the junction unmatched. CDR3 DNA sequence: TGTGCCAGCAGCTTGGGGGACAGGGAAGGCACTGAAGCTTTCTTT. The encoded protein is CASSLGDREGTEAFF. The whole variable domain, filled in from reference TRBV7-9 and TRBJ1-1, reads DTGVSQNPRHKITKRGQNVTFRCDPISEHNRLYWYRQTLGQGPEFLTYFQNEAQLEKSRLLSDRFSAERPKGSFSTLEIQRTEQGDSAMYLCASSLGDREGTEAFFGQGTRLTVV.

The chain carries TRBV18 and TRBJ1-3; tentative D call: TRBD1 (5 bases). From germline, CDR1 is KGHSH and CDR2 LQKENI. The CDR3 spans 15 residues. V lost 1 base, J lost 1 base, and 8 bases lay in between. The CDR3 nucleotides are TGTGCCAGCTCACCACGACAGCAGTCTGGAAACACCATATATTTT. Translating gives CASSPRQQSGNTIYF. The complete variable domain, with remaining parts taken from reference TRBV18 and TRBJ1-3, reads NAGVMQNPRHLVRRRGQEARLRCSPMKGHSHVYWYRQLPEEGLKFMVYLQKENIIDESGMPKERFSAEFPKEGPSILRIQQVVRGDSAAYFCASSPRQQSGNTIYFGEGSWLTVV.

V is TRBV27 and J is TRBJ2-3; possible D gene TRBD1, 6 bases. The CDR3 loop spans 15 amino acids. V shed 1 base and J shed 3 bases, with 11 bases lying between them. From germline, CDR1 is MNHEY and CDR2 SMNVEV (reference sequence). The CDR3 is CASSLFRTETDTQYF. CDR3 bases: TGTGCCAGCAGTTTATTCCGGACAGAGACAGATACGCAGTATTTT.

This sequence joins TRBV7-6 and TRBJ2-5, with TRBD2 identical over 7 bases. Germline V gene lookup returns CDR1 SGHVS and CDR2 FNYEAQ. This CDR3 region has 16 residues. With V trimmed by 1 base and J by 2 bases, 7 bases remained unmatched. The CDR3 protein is CASSLGGGLAQETQYF. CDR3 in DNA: TGTGCCAGCAGCTTAGGGGGGGGTCTAGCGCAAGAGACCCAGTACTTC.

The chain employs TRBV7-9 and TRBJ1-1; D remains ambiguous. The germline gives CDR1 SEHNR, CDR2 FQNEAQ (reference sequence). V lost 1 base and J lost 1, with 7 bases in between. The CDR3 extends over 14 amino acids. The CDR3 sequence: CASSLGRSNTEAFF. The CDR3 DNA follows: TGTGCCAGCAGCTTAGGCAGGTCGAACACTGAAGCTTTCTTT. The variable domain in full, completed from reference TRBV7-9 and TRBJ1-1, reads DTGVSQNPRHKITKRGQNVTFRCDPISEHNRLYWYRQTLGQGPEFLTYFQNEAQLEKSRLLSDRFSAERPKGSFSTLEIQRTEQGDSAMYLCASSLGRSNTEAFFGQGTRLTVV.

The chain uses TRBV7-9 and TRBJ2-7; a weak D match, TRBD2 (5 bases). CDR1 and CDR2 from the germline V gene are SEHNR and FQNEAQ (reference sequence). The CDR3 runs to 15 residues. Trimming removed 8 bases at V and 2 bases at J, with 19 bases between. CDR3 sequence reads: CASAKGAEVTYEQYF. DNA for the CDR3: TGTGCCAGCGCAAAGGGAGCGGAGGTAACCTACGAGCAGTACTTC.

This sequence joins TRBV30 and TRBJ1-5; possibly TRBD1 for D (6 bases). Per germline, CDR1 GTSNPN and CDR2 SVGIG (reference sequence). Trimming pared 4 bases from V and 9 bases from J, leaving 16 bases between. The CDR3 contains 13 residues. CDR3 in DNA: TGTGCCTGGACGGACAGCCTCCGACGGCCCCAGCATTTT. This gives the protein CAWTDSLRRPQHF.

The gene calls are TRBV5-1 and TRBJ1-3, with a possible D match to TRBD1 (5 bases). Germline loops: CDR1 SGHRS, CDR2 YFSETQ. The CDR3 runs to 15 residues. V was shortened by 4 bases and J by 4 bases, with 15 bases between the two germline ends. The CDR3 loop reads CASSAQGLSGNTIYF. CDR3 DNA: TGCGCCAGCAGCGCCCAGGGTTTGAGCGGAAACACCATATATTTT. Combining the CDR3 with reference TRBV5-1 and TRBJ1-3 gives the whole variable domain KAGVTQTPRYLIKTRGQQVTLSCSPISGHRSVSWYQQTPGQGLQFLFEYFSETQRNKGNFPGRFSGRQFSNSRSEMNVSTLELGDSALYLCASSAQGLSGNTIYFGEGSWLTVV.

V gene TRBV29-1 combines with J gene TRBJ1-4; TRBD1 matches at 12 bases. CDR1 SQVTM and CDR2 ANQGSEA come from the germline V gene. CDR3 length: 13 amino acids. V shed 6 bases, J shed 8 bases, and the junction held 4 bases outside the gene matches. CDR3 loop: CSVGTGGVEKLFF. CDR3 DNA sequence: TGCAGCGTGGGGACAGGGGGCGTCGAAAAACTGTTTTTT.

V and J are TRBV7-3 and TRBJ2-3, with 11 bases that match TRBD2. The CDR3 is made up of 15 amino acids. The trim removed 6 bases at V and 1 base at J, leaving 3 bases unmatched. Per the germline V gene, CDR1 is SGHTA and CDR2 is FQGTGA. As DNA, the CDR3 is TGTGCCAGCAGACCGGGACTAGCGGGCACAGATACGCAGTATTTT. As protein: CASRPGLAGTDTQYF.

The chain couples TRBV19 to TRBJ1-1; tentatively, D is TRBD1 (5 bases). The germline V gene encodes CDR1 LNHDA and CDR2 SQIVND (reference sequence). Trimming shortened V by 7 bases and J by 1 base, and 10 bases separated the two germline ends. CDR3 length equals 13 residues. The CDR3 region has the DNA TGTGCCAGTACCGACACAGGGAACACTGAAGCTTTCTTT. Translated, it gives CASTDTGNTEAFF.

DNA for the CDR3: TGTGCCTGGAGTGTACGGGGGGAAGACACTGAAGCTTTCTTT. Protein: CAWSVRGEDTEAFF. The V gene is TRBV30, the J gene TRBJ1-1; D possibly corresponds to TRBD1 (5 bases). Trimming removed 0 bases from V and 3 bases from J, with 11 bases in between. The CDR3 has 14 residues. The germline gives CDR1 GTSNPN, CDR2 SVGIG (reference sequence).

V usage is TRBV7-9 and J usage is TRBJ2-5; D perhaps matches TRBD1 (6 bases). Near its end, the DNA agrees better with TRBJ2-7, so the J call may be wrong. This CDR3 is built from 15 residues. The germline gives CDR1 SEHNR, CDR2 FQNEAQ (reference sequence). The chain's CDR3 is CASSSVASGVYEQYF. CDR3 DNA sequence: TGTGCCAGCAGCTCAGTTGCATCAGGGGTTTACGAGCAGTACTTC.

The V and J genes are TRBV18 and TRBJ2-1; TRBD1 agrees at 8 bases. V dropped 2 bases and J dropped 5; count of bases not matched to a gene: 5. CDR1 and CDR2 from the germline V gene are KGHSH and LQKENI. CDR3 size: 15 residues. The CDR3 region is CASSPGTGTNNEQFF. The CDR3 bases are TGTGCCAGCTCACCAGGGACAGGAACTAACAATGAGCAGTTCTTC.

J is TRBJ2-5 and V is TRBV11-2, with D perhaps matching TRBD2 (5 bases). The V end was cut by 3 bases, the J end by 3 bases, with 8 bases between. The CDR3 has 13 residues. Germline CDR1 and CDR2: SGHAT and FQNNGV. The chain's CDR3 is CASSLHGEETQYF. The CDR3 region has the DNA TGTGCCAGCAGCTTGCACGGGGAAGAGACCCAGTACTTC.